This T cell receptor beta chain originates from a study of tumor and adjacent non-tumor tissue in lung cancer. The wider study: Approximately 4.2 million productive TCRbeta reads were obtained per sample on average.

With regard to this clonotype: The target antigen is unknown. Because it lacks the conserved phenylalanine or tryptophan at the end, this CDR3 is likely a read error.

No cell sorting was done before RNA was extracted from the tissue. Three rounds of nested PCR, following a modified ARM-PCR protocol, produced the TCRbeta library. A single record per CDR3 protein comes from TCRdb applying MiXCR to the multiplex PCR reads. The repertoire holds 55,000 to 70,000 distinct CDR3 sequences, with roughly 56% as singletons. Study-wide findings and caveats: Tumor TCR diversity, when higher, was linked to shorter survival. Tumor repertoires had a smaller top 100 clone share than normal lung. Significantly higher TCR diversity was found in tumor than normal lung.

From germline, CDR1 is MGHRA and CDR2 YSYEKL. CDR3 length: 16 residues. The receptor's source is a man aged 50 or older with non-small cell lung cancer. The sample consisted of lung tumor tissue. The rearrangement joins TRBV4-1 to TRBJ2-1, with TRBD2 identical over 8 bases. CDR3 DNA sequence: TGCGCTAGCAGCAGACGGGAAGCGGGAGACCTCAATGAGCAGTTCGTC. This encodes CASSRREAGDLNEQFV.